Below are 7 T cell receptor beta chains sequenced from a single sample in a study of blood T cell repertoires in COVID-19. Clones were read by immunoSEQ multiplex PCR, and TCRdb kept only the in-frame ones, dropping some. Of 150,000 to 200,000 clones in the sample, more than 75% were seen once. Material for sequencing was PBMCs or T cells enriched from blood (not recorded which). These receptors all come from a woman aged 50 to 60 with acute COVID-19.

The V call is TRBV5-4, the J call TRBJ1-2; 7 bases align to TRBD1. In germline, CDR1 is SGHNT, CDR2 YYREEE (reference sequence). V dropped 4 bases and J dropped 0; count of bases not matched to a gene: 9. The CDR3 is 16 amino acids. CDR3 nucleotides: TGTGCCAGCAGCCCAGTAATGACAGGGACTAACTATGGCTACACCTTC. Its translation is CASSPVMTGTNYGYTF.

This chain's CDR3 is CASSLFGQGWDQPQHF. CDR3 sequence (DNA): TGTGCCAGCAGCTTGTTCGGACAGGGATGGGATCAGCCCCAGCATTTT. This chain connects TRBV5-6 to TRBJ1-5; 8 bases fit TRBD1. The germline V gene encodes CDR1 SGHDT and CDR2 YYEEEE. J lost 5 bases, V lost 1 base, and 8 bases had no gene match. The CDR3 spans 16 residues.

The rearrangement joins TRBV24-1 to TRBJ1-5; D gene uncertain. CDR1 and CDR2 from the germline V gene are KGHDR and SFDVKD. V dropped 3 bases and J dropped 4 bases, with 12 bases sitting between them. The CDR3 spans 15 residues. The CDR3, as DNA: TGTGCCACCAGTGATGTAACGGCGGGGAATCAGCCCCAGCATTTT. Residues: CATSDVTAGNQPQHF.

This chain connects TRBV5-4 to TRBJ1-3; a possible D gene is TRBD1 (5 bases). The length of the CDR3 is 14 residues. The V and J ends lost 3 bases and 4 bases respectively, with 11 bases between them. Germline V lookup: CDR1 SGHNT, CDR2 YYREEE (reference sequence). The CDR3 here is CASSSRASGNTIYF. In nucleotides, the CDR3 is TGTGCCAGCAGCTCCAGGGCTTCCGGAAACACCATATATTTT.

V and J are TRBV7-2 and TRBJ1-5, with 7 bases that match TRBD1. J was trimmed by 3 bases and V by 5 bases; bases with no gene match: 13. The germline gives CDR1 SGHTA, CDR2 FQGNSA. The CDR3 contains 17 residues. Here the CDR3 DNA reads TGTGCCAGCAGCCCTCTCATCCGGGACAGACCCAATCAGCCCCAGCATTTT. The encoded protein is CASSPLIRDRPNQPQHF.

The chain employs TRBV5-6 and TRBJ2-2; 7 bases agree with TRBD1. This CDR3 has 16 residues. Looked up from germline, CDR1 is SGHDT and CDR2 is YYEEEE. J was trimmed by 1 base and V by 4 bases; bases with no gene match: 7. CDR3 DNA sequence: TGTGCCAGCAGCAGGGACAGTCTTTTGAACACCGGGGAGCTGTTTTTT. Its protein product is CASSRDSLLNTGELFF.

This rearrangement joins TRBV30 to TRBJ1-1, with a tentative D call TRBD1 (5 bases). CDR3 size: 14 residues. Germline values: CDR1 GTSNPN, CDR2 SVGIG (reference sequence). V lost 4 bases and J 5 bases, leaving 17 bases between the germline ends. In nucleotides, the CDR3 is TGTGCCTGGACGGGGGAGGGGAGTGGGACTGAAGCTTTCTTT. Translated: CAWTGEGSGTEAFF. The variable domain in full, completed from reference TRBV30 and TRBJ1-1, reads SQTIHQWPATLVQPVGSPLSLECTVEGTSNPNLYWYRQAAGRGLQLLFYSVGIGQISSEVPQNLSASRPQDRQFILSSKKLLLSDSGFYLCAWTGEGSGTEAFFGQGTRLTVV.